These T cell receptor beta chains were read from a single sample in a study of vaccination and CD4 T cells after COVID-19. No antigen has been identified for these receptors. TCRdb processed the PCR reads anew with MiXCR; each CDR3 protein has one entry. The sample records approximately 23,000 distinct CDR3 sequences, 30% to 35% being singletons. Sequencing used cultured CD4+ T cells from blood. Every receptor here comes from a human donor with COVID-19. The CDR3 runs from the conserved cysteine through the conserved F or W. The order of the fields is V gene, D gene, J gene, clone size, CDR3 length, CDR3 DNA, CDR3 protein. D genes are given only for firm matches. Only some rows state a clone size, as once, few, many or a class for expanded clones.

>TRBV11-2|.|TRBJ2-1|.|12
TGTGCCAGCAGCCTCCGACTAGGTGAGCAGTTCTTC
CASSLRLGEQFF
>TRBV6-1|.|TRBJ1-2|.|13
TGTGCCAGCCACCGTGATGGGACATATGGCTACACCTTC
CASHRDGTYGYTF
>TRBV20-1|.|TRBJ1-5|medium-sized|17
TGCAGTGCTAGAGTTGGAGGGGAGGGGTGGCCCAATCAGCCCCAGCATTTT
CSARVGGEGWPNQPQHF
>TRBV6-5|.|TRBJ1-2|medium-sized|22
TGTGCCAGCAGTTACTTGAACCGGGTTCTAACAGACCCCTCTACCTCTAACTATGGCTACACCTTC
CASSYLNRVLTDPSTSNYGYTF
>TRBV11-3|TRBD2|TRBJ2-5|.|16
TGTGCCAGCAGCTTCTATAGCGGGGGGGACCAAGAGACCCAGTACTTC
CASSFYSGGDQETQYF
>TRBV7-2|.|TRBJ1-3|few|15
TGTGCCAGCAGCCGGGACCGGACGTCGGGAAACACCATATATTTT
CASSRDRTSGNTIYF
>TRBV6-1|TRBD2|TRBJ2-5|.|15
TGTGCCAGCAGTAGTAGCGGGGGGCAACAAGAGACCCAGTACTTC
CASSSSGGQQETQYF
>TRBV20-1|TRBD2|TRBJ2-5|.|15
TGCAGTGCTCCCGCGGGGGGCGCCAATAAAGAGACCCAGTACTTC
CSAPAGGANKETQYF
>TRBV10-3|TRBD1|TRBJ1-1|few|13
TGTGCCATTGGGGACAGTCTAGGAACTGAAGCTTTCTTT
CAIGDSLGTEAFF
>TRBV9|TRBD1|TRBJ1-1|few|15
TGTGCCAGCAGCGTAACCAGTAATCAGGGGGCAGGAGCTTTCTTT
CASSVTSNQGAGAFF
>TRBV29-1|.|TRBJ2-4|.|13
TGCAGCGTGGATGGGACCTCGAGGGACATTCAGTACTTC
CSVDGTSRDIQYF
>TRBV30|.|TRBJ2-3|.|11
TGTGCCTGGAGTAGGGACTGGGGGCAGTATTTT
CAWSRDWGQYF
>TRBV5-4|.|TRBJ1-6|.|16
TGTGCCAGCAGGTCTGAGCAGGCCATGAATAATTCACCCCTCCACTTT
CASRSEQAMNNSPLHF
>TRBV6-5|.|TRBJ2-6|.|14
TGTGCCAGCAGTTACCCGGGCCGAGGGAGCGTCCTGACTTTC
CASSYPGRGSVLTF
>TRBV12-3/TRBV12-4|.|TRBJ2-5|.|12
TGTGCCAACAGTCGCGCGGGGGAGACCCAGTACTTC
CANSRAGETQYF
>TRBV20-1|.|TRBJ2-2|.|12
TGCAGTGCTAATGGATTACCCGGGGAGCCGTTTTTT
CSANGLPGEPFF
>TRBV20-1|TRBD2|TRBJ2-6|few|15
TGCAGTGCTAGCGGGGGGAGCTCTGGGGCCAACGTCCTGACTTTC
CSASGGSSGANVLTF
>TRBV18|TRBD1|TRBJ2-5|.|14
TGTGCCAGCTCACCACGACAGGGTCCGGAGACCCAGTACTTC
CASSPRQGPETQYF
>TRBV7-9|.|TRBJ2-2|.|14
TGTGCCAGCAGCTTAGATCGAACCACCGGGGAGCTGTTTTTT
CASSLDRTTGELFF
>TRBV7-7|.|TRBJ2-5|few|14
TGTGCTAGCAGCAGAGGGACCTCGCGAGAGACCCAGTACTTC
CASSRGTSRETQYF
>TRBV11-2|.|TRBJ2-1|.|15
TGTGCCAGCAGCTTATGGTCCCTATTGGACAATGAGCAGTTCTTC
CASSLWSLLDNEQFF
>TRBV11-3|.|TRBJ2-7|.|13
TGTGCCAGCAGCTTTTGGGGGGACTACGAGCAGTACTTC
CASSFWGDYEQYF
>TRBV27|TRBD1|TRBJ1-5|few|16
TGTGCCAGCAGTCTCTTCGGACAGGGATCGGGTCAGCCCCAGCATTTT
CASSLFGQGSGQPQHF
>TRBV6-1|.|TRBJ1-5|few|13
TGTGCCAGCAGTGAAGTATTTTGGCAGCCCCAGCATTTT
CASSEVFWQPQHF
>TRBV18|TRBD2|TRBJ2-7|.|18
TGTGCCAGCTCACCGGGGTTCGCTAGCGGGGGCCAAACCTACGAGCAGTACTTC
CASSPGFASGGQTYEQYF
>TRBV28|.|TRBJ1-2|once|14
TGTGCCAGCAATTCTCGGGGGGGGTACTATGGCTACACCTTC
CASNSRGGYYGYTF
>TRBV6-1|TRBD2|TRBJ2-1|few|14
TGTGCCAGCAACCTAGCGGGGGGGTACAATGAGCAGTTCTTC
CASNLAGGYNEQFF
>TRBV10-1|TRBD1|TRBJ2-3|few|16
TGCGCCAGCAGTGATTCGGACAGGGGTAGCACAGATACGCAGTATTTT
CASSDSDRGSTDTQYF
>TRBV6-1|.|TRBJ2-5|few|12
TGTGCCAGCAGGACTGTCGGGGAGACCCAGTACTTC
CASRTVGETQYF
>TRBV14|TRBD1|TRBJ1-1|.|15
TGTGCCAGCAGCCAGAGGACAGGGCGGAACACTGAAGCTTTCTTT
CASSQRTGRNTEAFF
>TRBV7-2|TRBD2|TRBJ2-3|few|16
TGTGCCAGCAGCGCTCGACTAGCGGGGGGCACAGATACGCAGTATTTT
CASSARLAGGTDTQYF
>TRBV2|.|TRBJ2-7|few|12
TGTGCCAGCAGCTCCACGGGGGACGAGCAGTACTTC
CASSSTGDEQYF
>TRBV20-1|TRBD1|TRBJ1-5|few|15
TGCAGTGCTAGAGAAAGCGGACAGGGCAATCAGCCCCAGCATTTT
CSARESGQGNQPQHF
>TRBV18|.|TRBJ1-5|.|16
TGTGCCAGCTCACCACAGTCCTCAGTTCCAGGTCAGCCCCAGCATTTT
CASSPQSSVPGQPQHF
>TRBV6-2/TRBV6-3|.|TRBJ2-1|.|15
TGTGCCAGCAGGGAGCCGGGACTCGGCGTCTGGGAGCAGTTCTTC
CASREPGLGVWEQFF
>TRBV11-3|.|TRBJ1-3|.|15
TGTGCCAGCAGTTATACGACAGGCTCTGGAAACACCATATATTTT
CASSYTTGSGNTIYF
>TRBV7-2|.|TRBJ1-1|.|10
TGTGCCATCGGGGGGACTGAAGCTTTCTTT
CAIGGTEAFF
>TRBV18|.|TRBJ1-5|.|14
TGTGCCAGCTCACCCGGGACCTCCAATCAGCCCCAGCATTTT
CASSPGTSNQPQHF
>TRBV6-1|.|TRBJ2-2|medium-sized|14
TGTGCCAGCAGGGACAGACCTGAAACCGGGGAGCTGTTTTTT
CASRDRPETGELFF
>TRBV10-1|TRBD2|TRBJ2-3|few|12
TGCGCCAGCAGTGCGGGGGGAGATACGCAGTATTTT
CASSAGGDTQYF
>TRBV2|.|TRBJ1-1|.|15
TGTGCCAGCAGTCAGACTATGGGGCCTAACACTGAAGCTTTCTTT
CASSQTMGPNTEAFF
>TRBV30|TRBD2|TRBJ2-1|few|16
TGTGCCTGGACTAGCGGGGGGGCCCTCCCCTACAATGAGCAGTTCTTC
CAWTSGGALPYNEQFF
>TRBV4-1|.|TRBJ1-5|few|17
TGCGCCAGCAGCCAAGACTGGGGAGATATTAGCAATCAGCCCCAGCATTTT
CASSQDWGDISNQPQHF
>TRBV19|TRBD1|TRBJ1-2|few|17
TGTGCCAGTAGTTCCAATCAACCAGGGGGTTCTAACTATGGCTACACCTTC
CASSSNQPGGSNYGYTF
>TRBV4-3|.|TRBJ1-1|.|14
TGCGCCAGCAGCGGGGGAAGATTGAACACTGAAGCTTTCTTT
CASSGGRLNTEAFF
>TRBV7-9|.|TRBJ1-3|few|13
TGTGCCAGCAGCTTCACAGAGAGAAACACCATATATTTT
CASSFTERNTIYF
>TRBV10-3|TRBD1|TRBJ2-2|few|16
TGTGCCATCAGTGGGGACAGGGCCCCGAACACCGGGGAGCTGTTTTTT
CAISGDRAPNTGELFF
>TRBV10-2|TRBD1|TRBJ1-1|.|16
TGCGCAGCCCAAACAGGGGGCTTAGACGGGAACACTGAAGCTTTCTTT
CAAQTGGLDGNTEAFF
>TRBV20-1|.|TRBJ1-3|few|13
TGCAGTGCCAGTTGGCCCTCTGGAAACACCATATATTTT
CSASWPSGNTIYF
>TRBV12-3/TRBV12-4|TRBD1|TRBJ1-2|.|13
TGTGCCAGCAGTTTAGCGGAGGACAGGGGGATTTTCTTC
CASSLAEDRGIFF
>TRBV25-1|.|TRBJ1-6|.|14
TGTGCCAGCAGCGTTGGGACTCTTAATTCACCCCTCCACTTT
CASSVGTLNSPLHF
>TRBV4-2|.|TRBJ2-7|.|17
TGTGCCAGCAGCCAAGATCTTCAGGGAACGACCCCCACCAAGCAGTACTTC
CASSQDLQGTTPTKQYF
>TRBV7-8|.|TRBJ2-1|.|17
TGTGCCAGCAGCTTTATACGAGGCCAGAGCTCCTACAATGAGCAGTTCTTC
CASSFIRGQSSYNEQFF